These T cell receptor beta chains were read from a single sample in a study of shared clonotypes between healthy human individuals. Assay: immunoSEQ multiplex PCR; the TCRdb copy retains only in-frame clones and omits some. The sample holds roughly 1,800,000 clones; 85% to 95% are singletons and the top ten take approximately 1%. Sequencing was performed on naive CD8+ T cells sorted from blood. The source of these receptors is a young man in good health. Each CDR3 is given with its conserved first and last residue. The order of the fields is D gene, clone size, V gene, J gene, CDR3 DNA, CDR3 protein. The D gene is left open where the match is weak. Not all rows give a size; the values are once, few, many and, for expanded clones, a class.

D gene: .; clone size: .; V gene: TRBV13; J gene: TRBJ2-1; CDR3 DNA: TGTGCCAGCAGCTTAGTACCGCTGGCAGTCGATGAGCAGTTCTTC; CDR3 protein: CASSLVPLAVDEQFF
D gene: .; clone size: .; V gene: TRBV13; J gene: TRBJ1-2; CDR3 DNA: TGTGCCAGCAGCTTAGGGGAAGTCAACTATGGCTACACCTTC; CDR3 protein: CASSLGEVNYGYTF
D gene: .; clone size: .; V gene: TRBV7-9; J gene: TRBJ1-1; CDR3 DNA: TGTGCCAGCAGCCCATCGATGGGGAGGAACACTGAAGCTTTCTTT; CDR3 protein: CASSPSMGRNTEAFF
D gene: .; clone size: .; V gene: TRBV19; J gene: TRBJ2-5; CDR3 DNA: TGTGCCAGTAGTCGAATGTGGGTAGCGGAACAAGAGACCCAGTACTTC; CDR3 protein: CASSRMWVAEQETQYF
D gene: .; clone size: .; V gene: TRBV5-7; J gene: TRBJ2-7; CDR3 DNA: TGTGCCAGCAGCTTCGACCACGAGCAGTACTTC; CDR3 protein: CASSFDHEQYF
D gene: TRBD1; clone size: once; V gene: TRBV7-9; J gene: TRBJ1-1; CDR3 DNA: TGTGCCAGCAGCTCACCACCGCAGGACAGGGGGGAGACTGAAGCTTTCTTT; CDR3 protein: CASSSPPQDRGETEAFF
D gene: TRBD1; clone size: .; V gene: TRBV25-1; J gene: TRBJ1-1; CDR3 DNA: TGTGCCAGCAGTGGAATCAGGGGGTGGAACACTGAAGCTTTCTTT; CDR3 protein: CASSGIRGWNTEAFF
D gene: .; clone size: .; V gene: TRBV15; J gene: TRBJ2-7; CDR3 DNA: TGTGCCACCAGCAGGTTTTCGGGACAAACCTACGAGCAGTACTTC; CDR3 protein: CATSRFSGQTYEQYF
D gene: TRBD1; clone size: .; V gene: TRBV5-6; J gene: TRBJ1-1; CDR3 DNA: TGTGCCAGCAGCTTCGGGACAGGGGACACTGAAGCTTTCTTT; CDR3 protein: CASSFGTGDTEAFF
D gene: .; clone size: .; V gene: TRBV7-9; J gene: TRBJ1-2; CDR3 DNA: TGTGCCAGCAGTGAATCCGGGACGGCGCCGAATGGCTACACCTTC; CDR3 protein: CASSESGTAPNGYTF
D gene: .; clone size: .; V gene: TRBV5-1; J gene: TRBJ2-7; CDR3 DNA: TGCGCCAGCAGCATCTTCCCGGGACAACCATCCTACGAGCAGTACTTC; CDR3 protein: CASSIFPGQPSYEQYF
D gene: TRBD1; clone size: .; V gene: TRBV2; J gene: TRBJ1-3; CDR3 DNA: TGTGCCAGCAGTGGATTGAGGAGGGGGCAATTTTCTGGAAACACCATATATTTT; CDR3 protein: CASSGLRRGQFSGNTIYF
D gene: TRBD1; clone size: .; V gene: TRBV6-6; J gene: TRBJ2-2; CDR3 DNA: TGTGCCAGCAGTTATATCGGGACAGTGAACACCGGGGAGCTGTTTTTT; CDR3 protein: CASSYIGTVNTGELFF
D gene: .; clone size: once; V gene: TRBV7-9; J gene: TRBJ2-7; CDR3 DNA: TGTGCCAGCAGCTCGCCCGACAGACAATCCTACGAGCAGTACTTC; CDR3 protein: CASSSPDRQSYEQYF
D gene: .; clone size: .; V gene: TRBV19; J gene: TRBJ1-4; CDR3 DNA: TGTGCCAGTAGTATTGTGGTGAATGATAAACTGTTTTTT; CDR3 protein: CASSIVVNDKLFF
D gene: TRBD1; clone size: .; V gene: TRBV28; J gene: TRBJ1-4; CDR3 DNA: TGTGCCAGCAGCGAGGGACAGGAGACGTATAATGAAAAACTGTTTTTT; CDR3 protein: CASSEGQETYNEKLFF
D gene: .; clone size: .; V gene: TRBV5-1; J gene: TRBJ2-7; CDR3 DNA: TGCGCCAGCAGCGACCCGACGGGGCGGGAGCAGTACTTC; CDR3 protein: CASSDPTGREQYF
D gene: .; clone size: .; V gene: TRBV7-9; J gene: TRBJ2-5; CDR3 DNA: TGTGCCAGCAGCAAGCGAGTGATCGACCAAGAGACCCAGTACTTC; CDR3 protein: CASSKRVIDQETQYF
D gene: .; clone size: .; V gene: TRBV18; J gene: TRBJ2-7; CDR3 DNA: TGTGCCAGCTCACGGTTTCCGGGAAGTCTAGACGAGCAGTACTTC; CDR3 protein: CASSRFPGSLDEQYF
D gene: .; clone size: .; V gene: TRBV4-1; J gene: TRBJ2-3; CDR3 DNA: TGCGCCAGCAGCCAAGTAAACACAGATACGCAGTATTTT; CDR3 protein: CASSQVNTDTQYF
D gene: .; clone size: .; V gene: TRBV4-1; J gene: TRBJ1-6; CDR3 DNA: TGCGCCAGCAGCCAAGACCAGCAGGGTCCCTATAATTCACCCCTCCACTTT; CDR3 protein: CASSQDQQGPYNSPLHF
D gene: .; clone size: .; V gene: TRBV28; J gene: TRBJ2-7; CDR3 DNA: TGTGCCAGCAGCACAGCAGGGTCCTACGAGCAGTACTTC; CDR3 protein: CASSTAGSYEQYF
D gene: .; clone size: .; V gene: TRBV27; J gene: TRBJ1-6; CDR3 DNA: TGTGCCAGCAGCCAGCGGGGGACCTATAATTCACCCCTCCACTTT; CDR3 protein: CASSQRGTYNSPLHF
D gene: .; clone size: .; V gene: TRBV27; J gene: TRBJ2-2; CDR3 DNA: TGTGCCAGCAGTTTTGGGACGACGAACACCGGGGAGCTGTTTTTT; CDR3 protein: CASSFGTTNTGELFF
D gene: TRBD1; clone size: .; V gene: TRBV27; J gene: TRBJ1-5; CDR3 DNA: TGTGCCAGCAGTGAACAGGGGGCCGGCAATCAGCCCCAGCATTTT; CDR3 protein: CASSEQGAGNQPQHF
D gene: .; clone size: .; V gene: TRBV4-3; J gene: TRBJ2-7; CDR3 DNA: TGCGCCAGCAGCCAAGAAGTAACAGATTACTACGAGCAGTACTTC; CDR3 protein: CASSQEVTDYYEQYF
D gene: .; clone size: .; V gene: TRBV7-9; J gene: TRBJ1-5; CDR3 DNA: TGTGCCAGCAGCTCATTCCCGTCGACAGATAGCAATCAGCCCCAGCATTTT; CDR3 protein: CASSSFPSTDSNQPQHF
D gene: .; clone size: .; V gene: TRBV11-2; J gene: TRBJ1-2; CDR3 DNA: TGTGCCAGCAGCTTCTGGAATTCTTTTAACTATGGCTACACCTTC; CDR3 protein: CASSFWNSFNYGYTF
D gene: .; clone size: .; V gene: TRBV7-9; J gene: TRBJ1-4; CDR3 DNA: TGTGCCAGCAGCTGGGACACAGATGAAAAACTGTTTTTT; CDR3 protein: CASSWDTDEKLFF
D gene: TRBD1; clone size: .; V gene: TRBV27; J gene: TRBJ2-7; CDR3 DNA: TGTGCCAGCAGTTTACAGGGGGCTGACGAGCAGTACTTC; CDR3 protein: CASSLQGADEQYF
D gene: TRBD1; clone size: .; V gene: TRBV2; J gene: TRBJ1-4; CDR3 DNA: TGTGCCAGCAAGGGACAGCAGATTGCAACTAATGAAAAACTGTTTTTT; CDR3 protein: CASKGQQIATNEKLFF
D gene: .; clone size: .; V gene: TRBV7-3; J gene: TRBJ2-2; CDR3 DNA: TGTGCCAGCAGCTTCGTGGGACGGGAGAACACCGGGGAGCTGTTTTTT; CDR3 protein: CASSFVGRENTGELFF
D gene: .; clone size: .; V gene: TRBV6-1; J gene: TRBJ2-7; CDR3 DNA: TGTGCCAGCACGATTTTGGAGGCCTATGACGAGCAGTACTTC; CDR3 protein: CASTILEAYDEQYF
D gene: .; clone size: .; V gene: TRBV2; J gene: TRBJ2-7; CDR3 DNA: TGTGCCAGCCACCCGGGAGAGGGCCTAAAGCAGTACTTC; CDR3 protein: CASHPGEGLKQYF
D gene: .; clone size: .; V gene: TRBV6-5; J gene: TRBJ2-4; CDR3 DNA: TGTGCCAGCAGTTACTCGTTGTATCTAGCCAAAAACATTCAGTACTTC; CDR3 protein: CASSYSLYLAKNIQYF
D gene: .; clone size: .; V gene: TRBV7-9; J gene: TRBJ2-7; CDR3 DNA: TGTGCCAGCAGCTTTTCCAGGGAGCGCGAGCAGTACTTC; CDR3 protein: CASSFSREREQYF
D gene: TRBD1; clone size: once; V gene: TRBV9; J gene: TRBJ2-7; CDR3 DNA: TGTGCCAGCAGCGTGGGGACAGCGAGCTACGAGCAGTACTTC; CDR3 protein: CASSVGTASYEQYF
D gene: .; clone size: few; V gene: TRBV9; J gene: TRBJ1-6; CDR3 DNA: TGTGCCAGCAGCGTAGAGTCAGGGAGTAATTCACCCCTCCACTTT; CDR3 protein: CASSVESGSNSPLHF
D gene: .; clone size: .; V gene: TRBV7-9; J gene: TRBJ1-4; CDR3 DNA: TGTGCCAGCTCTGGGGGCATTTCTGGAAAACTGTTTTTT; CDR3 protein: CASSGGISGKLFF
D gene: .; clone size: once; V gene: TRBV2; J gene: TRBJ2-3; CDR3 DNA: TGTGCCAGCAGTGAATGGACTGGCGGCACAGATACGCAGTATTTT; CDR3 protein: CASSEWTGGTDTQYF
D gene: .; clone size: .; V gene: TRBV5-6; J gene: TRBJ2-1; CDR3 DNA: TGTGCCAGCAGCTTGGGAGCCAATGAGCAGTTCTTC; CDR3 protein: CASSLGANEQFF
D gene: .; clone size: .; V gene: TRBV7-9; J gene: TRBJ1-2; CDR3 DNA: TGTGCCAGCAGCTTAGCGCAGGAGACCCCTAACTATGGCTACACCTTC; CDR3 protein: CASSLAQETPNYGYTF
D gene: .; clone size: .; V gene: TRBV12-5; J gene: TRBJ1-1; CDR3 DNA: TGTGCTAGTGGTCCTGGGGGGACTGAAGCTTTCTTT; CDR3 protein: CASGPGGTEAFF
D gene: .; clone size: .; V gene: TRBV27; J gene: TRBJ2-1; CDR3 DNA: TGTGCCAGCAGTTTAAGTCGATACAATGAGCAGTTCTTC; CDR3 protein: CASSLSRYNEQFF
D gene: .; clone size: .; V gene: TRBV18; J gene: TRBJ1-3; CDR3 DNA: TGTGCCAGCTCATCTCAGCCGGATGGAAACACCATATATTTT; CDR3 protein: CASSSQPDGNTIYF
D gene: .; clone size: .; V gene: TRBV5-5; J gene: TRBJ1-1; CDR3 DNA: TGTGCCCATAGCACTCAGACCTACACTGAAGCTTTCTTT; CDR3 protein: CAHSTQTYTEAFF
D gene: .; clone size: .; V gene: TRBV19; J gene: TRBJ2-1; CDR3 DNA: TGTGCCAGTAGTATATCGGGTAGCGGCTACAATGAGCAGTTCTTC; CDR3 protein: CASSISGSGYNEQFF
D gene: .; clone size: .; V gene: TRBV2; J gene: TRBJ1-4; CDR3 DNA: TGTGCCAGCAGTGACAGGGTACATGAAAAACTGTTTTTT; CDR3 protein: CASSDRVHEKLFF
D gene: TRBD2; clone size: .; V gene: TRBV6-5; J gene: TRBJ2-2; CDR3 DNA: TGTGCCAGCAGCCCCGGGACTAGCGTCACCGGGGAGCTGTTTTTT; CDR3 protein: CASSPGTSVTGELFF
D gene: .; clone size: .; V gene: TRBV9; J gene: TRBJ2-1; CDR3 DNA: TGTGCCAGCAGCGACCCAGCGGGCGTCTCCTACAATGAGCAGTTCTTC; CDR3 protein: CASSDPAGVSYNEQFF
D gene: TRBD2; clone size: .; V gene: TRBV2; J gene: TRBJ2-1; CDR3 DNA: TGTGCCAGCAGTTCGTCACTAGCGGGGGGCAACAATGAGCAGTTCTTC; CDR3 protein: CASSSSLAGGNNEQFF
D gene: TRBD2; clone size: .; V gene: TRBV11-2; J gene: TRBJ2-1; CDR3 DNA: TGTGCCAGCAGCTTAGGACCGGGACTAGTAAATGAGCAGTTCTTC; CDR3 protein: CASSLGPGLVNEQFF
D gene: TRBD1; clone size: .; V gene: TRBV7-9; J gene: TRBJ1-6; CDR3 DNA: TGTGCCAGCAGCCCTACGACAGGGAGGAATTCACCCCTCCACTTT; CDR3 protein: CASSPTTGRNSPLHF
D gene: TRBD2; clone size: once; V gene: TRBV30; J gene: TRBJ2-1; CDR3 DNA: TGTGCCTGGAGTCTGTCTAGCGGGGGGGTAGATGATGAGCAGTTCTTC; CDR3 protein: CAWSLSSGGVDDEQFF
D gene: .; clone size: .; V gene: TRBV4-1; J gene: TRBJ1-4; CDR3 DNA: TGCGCCAGCAGCCCCGTCCTCAATGAAAAACTGTTTTTT; CDR3 protein: CASSPVLNEKLFF
D gene: .; clone size: .; V gene: TRBV7-9; J gene: TRBJ2-7; CDR3 DNA: TGTGCCAGCAGCTCACCCCTGGGGGACATATGGGAGCAGTACTTC; CDR3 protein: CASSSPLGDIWEQYF
D gene: .; clone size: few; V gene: TRBV4-1; J gene: TRBJ1-2; CDR3 DNA: TGCGCCAGCAGCCTCATTAAGACAGGCAACTATGGCTACACCTTC; CDR3 protein: CASSLIKTGNYGYTF
D gene: .; clone size: .; V gene: TRBV30; J gene: TRBJ1-1; CDR3 DNA: TGTGCCTGGAGTGGGGATCCCAGGGACACTGAAGCTTTCTTT; CDR3 protein: CAWSGDPRDTEAFF
D gene: .; clone size: .; V gene: TRBV7-9; J gene: TRBJ1-6; CDR3 DNA: TGTGCCAGCAGCCCTGGCCACTATTCACCCCTCCACTTT; CDR3 protein: CASSPGHYSPLHF
D gene: .; clone size: .; V gene: TRBV10-2; J gene: TRBJ1-5; CDR3 DNA: TGCGCCAGCAGTGAGCCCGGGACACTTAATCAGCCCCAGCATTTT; CDR3 protein: CASSEPGTLNQPQHF